A single T cell receptor (beta chain) is shown here with its context. This record comes from a study of blood T cell repertoires in COVID-19. The wider study: From the United States, Italy and Spain came samples of acute and convalescent COVID-19.

V was shortened by 0 bases and J by 2 bases, with 10 bases between the two germline ends. The CDR3 spans 15 residues. Germline V gene lookup returns CDR1 MNHEY and CDR2 SMNVEV (reference sequence). Under the authors' procedure: Scientists estimated how many nucleated cells there were by amplifying reference gene primers. Method: immunoSEQ multiplex PCR; TCRdb's copy keeps in-frame clones and lacks some. V, J and clone size are taken as reported in that table, and D and trimming were inferred from the DNA itself. The sample consists of 45,000 to 65,000 clones, 82% of them appearing once. The specimen sequenced was peripheral blood. The clonotype was recovered from a man aged 55-75 years with acute or convalescent COVID-19. The chain employs TRBV27 and TRBJ2-5, with a possible D match to TRBD1 (7 bases). DNA for the CDR3: TGTGCCAGCAGTTTATCACCAGGGGGGCAAGAGACCCAGTACTTC. As protein: CASSLSPGGQETQYF.